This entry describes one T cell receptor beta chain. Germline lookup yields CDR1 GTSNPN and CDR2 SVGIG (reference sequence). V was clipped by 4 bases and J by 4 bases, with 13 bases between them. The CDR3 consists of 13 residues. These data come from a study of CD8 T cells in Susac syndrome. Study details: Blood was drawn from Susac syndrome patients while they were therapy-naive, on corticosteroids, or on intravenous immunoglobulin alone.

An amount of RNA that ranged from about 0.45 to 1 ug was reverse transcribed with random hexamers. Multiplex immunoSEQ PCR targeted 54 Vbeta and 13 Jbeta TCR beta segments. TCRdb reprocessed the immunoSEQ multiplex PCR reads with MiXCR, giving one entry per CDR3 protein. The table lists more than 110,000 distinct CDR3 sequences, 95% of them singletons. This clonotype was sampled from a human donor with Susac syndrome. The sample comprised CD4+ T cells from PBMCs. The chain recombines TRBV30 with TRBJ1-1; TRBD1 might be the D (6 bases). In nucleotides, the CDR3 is TGTGCCTGGAATATGGGGGCGAGCACTGAAGCTTTCTTT. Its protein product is CAWNMGASTEAFF.